This TCR beta chain was identified during a study of post-analysis software for immune sequencing data (dated by TCRdb to 2013 to 2016). For the wider study: Disease courses on record covered relapsing-remitting, secondary progressive and progressive-relapsing multiple sclerosis, though some patients had no subtype annotation. A subset of samples was prepared in parallel using single-end sample barcoding, then pooled and co-amplified after Illumina adapter ligation. The patient repertoires were compared against 11 previously published healthy control repertoires obtained from donors aged roughly 6 to 28 years. Results and caveats for the whole study, not just this receptor: The multiple sclerosis patient group was slightly younger than the control group. Direct clustering with F measure showed strong co-clustering of samples prepared in the same batch, prompting a batch-effect correction. Normalized Chao1 diversity was significantly lower in multiple sclerosis patients than controls, suggesting substantial peripheral T-cell clonal expansion. Significantly higher frequencies in patients than in controls were found for five TRBV segments, including TRBV5-6, TRBV5-1 and TRBV20-1.

Library prep was done by PCR. Sequencing instrument: Illumina HiSeq 2500. Unique molecular identifiers were incorporated into TCR beta cDNA libraries to reduce PCR and sequencing biases. Per 1 to 10 million input T cells, roughly 0.5 million cDNA molecules were obtained, such that each molecule approximated one T cell. The patient libraries were prepared and sequenced using the same protocol as the earlier healthy control dataset. Samples belonging to the same batch were prepared together, multiplexed and sequenced on a shared HiSeq lane. Per the source publication's procedure: Raw barcoded reads were processed with MIGEC, and single-read molecular identifier groups were discarded before consensus assembly and CDR3 extraction. VDJtools was used for post-analysis of the clonotype tables, with diversity normalized by down-sampling every dataset to the smallest sample size. To correct batch-related cross-sample contamination, repertoire overlap clustering matched CDR3 amino acid sequences but not nucleotide sequences. In TCRdb, the public reads were trimmed at Q25 with fastp and aligned with MiXCR, with productive beta chains retained. Rows merge per CDR3 protein into single entries with the most common DNA and genes. TCRdb's processing, not the authors' own work, is the source of the V and J calls. This sample is represented by around 770,000 distinct CDR3 sequences; about half of them were singletons. Around 4.7% of the sample is held by the ten biggest clonotypes.

Relative to germline, V is 10 bases shorter and J is 3 bases shorter, with 15 bases between their ends. CDR1 and CDR2 are read off the germline V gene (reference sequence) as MNHNY and SVGAGI. There are 13 amino acids in the CDR3, from cysteine to phenylalanine inclusive. The entry retains the CDR3 DNA only, 39 bases that are in frame from base 1. This clonotype has a handful of counts. There is no known antigen for this receptor. One base away there is no much larger clone; base qualities are not given. To demonstrate the VDJtools post-analysis software, TCR beta repertoires were profiled from the peripheral blood of more than 10 young patients with multiple sclerosis. The patients with multiple sclerosis were children and adolescents between roughly 6 and 16 years of age.

The sequence joins TRBV6-6 to TRBJ1-2; a confident D gene designation cannot be given. Material for sequencing was blood. The receptor was derived from a girl aged 5 to 17 with multiple sclerosis. This receptor has the CDR3 CAIRASGDYGYTF. The DNA reads TGTGCCATTAGGGCGAGCGGTGACTATGGCTACACCTTC.